This T cell receptor (beta chain) came from a study of cytomegalovirus exposure and HLA in healthy donors. PCR involved 60 Vbeta and 13 Jbeta primers. Repertoires were generated with immunoSEQ multiplex PCR, while TCRdb's copy carries only in-frame clones and drops some. The sample data list 150,000 to 200,000 clones. V was cut by 7 bases and J by 1 base, with 13 bases left in between. This CDR3 comprises 14 residues. Germline V gene sequence: CDR1 SNHLY, CDR2 FYNNEI. Sequencing was done on a sample of PBMCs. The rearrangement uses TRBV2 and TRBJ1-2; no clear D. This clonotype was obtained from a man aged 30 to 45 in good health and CMV-seronegative. The chain's CDR3 is CASIKKGDNYGYTF. The CDR3 nucleotides read TGTGCCAGCATCAAAAAAGGAGATAACTATGGCTACACCTTC.